This T cell receptor (beta chain) is from a study of shared clonotypes between healthy human individuals. Adult Caucasians living in Nashville, Tennessee made up all of the donors. After removal of 4 bases from V and 7 bases from J, the junction contained 8 bases not matched to a gene. From germline, CDR1 is SGHDT and CDR2 YYEEEE. The CDR3 has 15 amino acids. Here immunoSEQ multiplex PCR was the method, and the copy in TCRdb shows in-frame clones only, minus some. The repertoire holds about 500,000 clones, with 70% to 80% as singletons. Sequencing was performed on PBMCs. The TCR was taken from a woman aged 35 to 49 in good health. Some clones in this sample may be carry-over from other donors' samples. V usage is TRBV5-6 and J usage is TRBJ1-5; 10 bases are shared with TRBD1. The CDR3 DNA reads TGTGCCAGCAGCCAAATGGACAGGGGGGAGCAGCCCCAGCATTTT. This codes for CASSQMDRGEQPQHF. Full variable domain (missing parts from reference TRBV5-6 and TRBJ1-5): DAGVTQSPTHLIKTRGQQVTLRCSPKSGHDTVSWYQQALGQGPQFIFQYYEEEERQRGNFPDRFSGHQFPNYSSELNVNALLLGDSALYLCASSQMDRGEQPQHFGDGTRLSIL.